This paragraph reports one T cell receptor beta chain. As yet, its antigen is unknown. The sample comes from a study of cytomegalovirus exposure and HLA in healthy donors. 13 Jbeta primers and 60 Vbeta primers were used for the PCR. The repertoire was sequenced with immunoSEQ multiplex PCR; TCRdb's copy has only in-frame clones and lacks some. This sample has roughly 67,000 clones, with roughly 80% found just once. Study-level findings and limits: Donor immune exposure was known only as CMV serostatus. With DRB1 most and HLA-C fewest, TCR association rates differed between HLA loci in a later analysis.

Material for sequencing was PBMCs. The clonotype originates from a man aged 60-69 years in good health and CMV-seropositive.

The CDR3 sequence: CASLGDMDEQFF. CDR3 bases: TGCGCCAGCCTAGGGGATATGGATGAGCAGTTCTTC. The J gene is TRBJ2-1, the V gene TRBV5-1; weak D call: TRBD1 (5 bases). The CDR3 length is 12 residues. Germline assignment: CDR1 SGHRS and CDR2 YFSETQ. V dropped 7 bases and J dropped 8 bases, with 13 bases sitting between them.